The clone carrying this T cell receptor (beta chain) has a single count. What it binds is unknown. This entry belongs to a study of T cell responses to AZD1222 COVID-19 vaccine. Notes on the study in general: None of the repertoires were sampled until the peak T cell response had passed.

Second doses were pooled across both intervals (about 4 or about 12 weeks). CDR3 length equals 15 residues. V was clipped by 3 bases and J by 3 bases, with 11 bases between them. Germline V gene lookup returns CDR1 SEHNR and CDR2 FQNEAQ (reference sequence). Clones were read by immunoSEQ multiplex PCR, and TCRdb kept only the in-frame ones, dropping some. The sample lists about 150,000 clones; about 89% were seen once. This sample comprised peripheral blood, obtained 28 days after the second AZD1222 dose. The clonotype comes from an adult who received the AZD1222 COVID-19 vaccine. The chain combines TRBV7-9 with TRBJ2-2; D call uncertain. CDR3 residues: CASSFRRLDTGELFF. The DNA of the CDR3 is TGTGCCAGCAGCTTTAGGCGGCTTGACACCGGGGAGCTGTTTTTT. Complete variable domain (other parts from reference TRBV7-9 and TRBJ2-2): DTGVSQNPRHKITKRGQNVTFRCDPISEHNRLYWYRQTLGQGPEFLTYFQNEAQLEKSRLLSDRFSAERPKGSFSTLEIQRTEQGDSAMYLCASSFRRLDTGELFFGEGSRLTVL.